Listed below are T cell receptor beta chains from one sample, sequenced in a study of cytomegalovirus exposure and HLA in healthy donors. This table comes from immunoSEQ multiplex PCR, and its TCRdb copy is limited to in-frame clones, with some not included. The table has over 200,000 clones, almost 90% seen once. Sequencing input: PBMCs. The receptor source for this set is a woman younger than 30 in good health and CMV-seronegative. The conserved cysteine and the conserved F or W are not part of the CDR3 here.

v_call,j_call,cdr3_aa
TRBV7-3,TRBJ2-1,ASSSTSGRAGEQF
TRBV28,TRBJ1-2,ASKITGGIYGYT
TRBV28,TRBJ2-7,ASRGGGTYEQY
TRBV11-1,TRBJ1-3,ASSRDSGNTIY
TRBV29-1,TRBJ2-3,SVDRSGTVTDTQY
TRBV29-1,TRBJ2-5,SVLGTDRETQY
TRBV6-1,TRBJ2-7,ASSEGPYYEQY
TRBV18,TRBJ1-2,ASSPLLDWHYGYT
TRBV4-3,TRBJ2-7,ASSQDSLGTGGSYEQY
TRBV15,TRBJ2-3,ATSRDNFEERAQY
TRBV5-1,TRBJ2-2,ASSSTSGRVDGELF
TRBV4-3,TRBJ2-3,ASSQGGGWERADTQY
TRBV7-2,TRBJ2-1,ASSSRRLAGGSYNEQF
TRBV9,TRBJ2-7,ASSVAQAGYEQY
TRBV4-1,TRBJ2-7,ASSQGVTRTGDEQY
TRBV9,TRBJ2-5,ASSVALAGGPGQETQY
TRBV15,TRBJ2-7,ATSRAQGDYEQY
TRBV4-2,TRBJ1-1,ASSQPGQIVNTEAF
TRBV4-1,TRBJ2-3,ASSQRTSDTDTQY
TRBV6-5,TRBJ1-2,ASSYGAGVYGYT